Listed below are T cell receptor beta chains from one sample, sequenced in a study of shared clonotypes between healthy human individuals. TCRdb's table, derived via immunoSEQ multiplex PCR, lists solely in-frame clones and lacks some. The sample lists about 2.4 million clones; 93% were seen once. Sequenced input: naive CD4+ T cells from PBMCs. The receptors originated from a young man in good health. Some clones in this sample may be carry-over from other donors' samples. Each CDR3 is given with its conserved first and last residue. The D gene is left open where the match is weak. Size is stated for part of the rows, as once, few or many counts, or as a class when the clone is expanded.

V gene	D gene	clone size	J gene	CDR3 DNA	CDR3 protein
TRBV28	NA	NA	TRBJ2-5	TGTGCCAGCAGTTTTATCGGGACACTACAAGAGACCCAGTACTTC	CASSFIGTLQETQYF
TRBV5-4	NA	once	TRBJ1-4	TGTGCCAGCAGCAACCCCGACCGATATAATGAAAAACTGTTTTTT	CASSNPDRYNEKLFF
TRBV9	NA	NA	TRBJ1-3	TGTGCCAGCAGCGTAGAGGGCGGCTCTGGAAACACCATATATTTT	CASSVEGGSGNTIYF
TRBV4-2	NA	NA	TRBJ2-1	TGTGCCAGCAGCCAAGAATTCTATGAGCAGTTCTTC	CASSQEFYEQFF
TRBV27	NA	NA	TRBJ2-7	TGTGCCAGCACCCTCTTGGACAGACCCTACGAGCAGTACTTC	CASTLLDRPYEQYF
TRBV7-8	TRBD1	NA	TRBJ1-1	TGTGCCAGCAGCTCCACAGGGGGAATTGGAGCTTTCTTT	CASSSTGGIGAFF
TRBV11-1	NA	once	TRBJ2-7	TGTGCCAGCAGCTTAAGCAGCGCCTTCTACGAGCAGTACTTC	CASSLSSAFYEQYF
TRBV5-1	NA	NA	TRBJ2-5	TGCGCCAGCAGCGAGGAACAAGAGACCCAGTACTTC	CASSEEQETQYF
TRBV6-1	TRBD1	NA	TRBJ2-3	TGTGCCAGCAGTGAACTGACAGGGTACACAGATACGCAGTATTTT	CASSELTGYTDTQYF
TRBV7-2	TRBD1	NA	TRBJ2-7	TGTGCCAGCAGCCCCCAGGGGGCCAACTCCTACGAGCAGTACTTC	CASSPQGANSYEQYF
TRBV5-1	NA	NA	TRBJ2-6	TGCGCCAGCAGCTTGCCGGATAGCTCTGGGGCCAACGTCCTGACTTTC	CASSLPDSSGANVLTF
TRBV7-9	NA	NA	TRBJ1-1	TGTGCCAGCAGCCCCAGCGCGTACACTGAAGCTTTCTTT	CASSPSAYTEAFF
TRBV11-2	NA	NA	TRBJ2-3	TGTGCCAGCAGCATGACAGCTCCTACCACAGATACGCAGTATTTT	CASSMTAPTTDTQYF
TRBV9	NA	NA	TRBJ2-2	TGTGCCAGCAGCGTATGGGGAACCGGGGAGCTGTTTTTT	CASSVWGTGELFF
TRBV28	TRBD1	NA	TRBJ1-2	TGTGCCAGCAGTTCTCACGGACAGGGCCCCAACTATGGCTACACCTTC	CASSSHGQGPNYGYTF
TRBV7-2	NA	NA	TRBJ2-7	TGTGCCAGCAGCTTAGTGGTTGGGGGGTCCTACGAGCAGTACTTC	CASSLVVGGSYEQYF
TRBV7-9	TRBD1	NA	TRBJ1-2	TGTGCCAGCAGCCCCCGGGACAGCCTGGCGGTAGCTAACTATGGCTACACCTTC	CASSPRDSLAVANYGYTF
TRBV9	TRBD2	NA	TRBJ2-7	TGTGCCAGCAGCGTAGAACTAGCGGGAGTTTCCGAGCAGTACTTC	CASSVELAGVSEQYF
TRBV4-1	NA	NA	TRBJ1-2	TGCGCCAGCAGCCAAGTGTCCTATGGCTACACCTTC	CASSQVSYGYTF
TRBV6-1	NA	NA	TRBJ2-3	TGTGCCAGCCTCCGTGACACGGTCCTCAATACGCAGTATTTT	CASLRDTVLNTQYF
TRBV11-3	NA	NA	TRBJ1-6	TGTGCCAGCAGCTTACGGGGGGCTGATTCACCCCTCCACTTT	CASSLRGADSPLHF
TRBV5-1	TRBD1	NA	TRBJ1-1	TGCGCCAGCAGCGGGGGGACAGCCATTCGAAACACTGAAGCTTTCTTT	CASSGGTAIRNTEAFF
TRBV12-5	NA	NA	TRBJ1-5	TGTGCTAGTGGTCGATCTCGACGGCGGCATAGCAATCAGCCCCAGCATTTT	CASGRSRRRHSNQPQHF
TRBV30	NA	NA	TRBJ2-3	TGTGCCTATACAAAGACGGGCACAGATACGCAGTATTTT	CAYTKTGTDTQYF
TRBV5-1	NA	NA	TRBJ2-3	TGCGCCAGCAGCTTGGCCTCGGGGCTAGCTAACACAGATACGCAGTATTTT	CASSLASGLANTDTQYF
TRBV6-1	TRBD1	few	TRBJ1-5	TGTGCCAGGAGACAGGGGGTGCCCAATCAGCCCCAGCATTTT	CARRQGVPNQPQHF